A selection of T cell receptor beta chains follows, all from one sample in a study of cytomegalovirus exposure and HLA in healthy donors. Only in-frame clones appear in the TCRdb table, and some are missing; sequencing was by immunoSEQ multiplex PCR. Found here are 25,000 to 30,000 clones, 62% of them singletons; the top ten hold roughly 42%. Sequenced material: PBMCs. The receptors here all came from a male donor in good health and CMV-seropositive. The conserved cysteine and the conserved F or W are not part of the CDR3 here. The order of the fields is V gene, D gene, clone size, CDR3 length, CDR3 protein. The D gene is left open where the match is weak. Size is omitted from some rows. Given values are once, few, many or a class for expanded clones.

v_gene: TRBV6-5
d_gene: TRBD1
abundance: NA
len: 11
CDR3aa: ASSEEQGSGAF

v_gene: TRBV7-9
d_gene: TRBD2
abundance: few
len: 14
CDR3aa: ASSLGSGGHTDTQY

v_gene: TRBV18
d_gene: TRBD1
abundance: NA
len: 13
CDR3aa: ASSPLTGVNEKLF

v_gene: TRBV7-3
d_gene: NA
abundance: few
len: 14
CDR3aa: ASSANPGISTDTQY

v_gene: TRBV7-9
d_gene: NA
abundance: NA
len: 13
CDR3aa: ASSLVRGASEKLF

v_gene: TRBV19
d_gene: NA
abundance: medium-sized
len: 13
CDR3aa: ASSTPWDIFYGYT

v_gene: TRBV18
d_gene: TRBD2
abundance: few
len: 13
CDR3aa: ASSPPGLAYNEQF

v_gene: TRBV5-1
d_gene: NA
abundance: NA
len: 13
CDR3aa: ASSLGYTREETQY

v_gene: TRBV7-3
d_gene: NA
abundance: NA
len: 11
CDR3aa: ASSSTPDQPQH

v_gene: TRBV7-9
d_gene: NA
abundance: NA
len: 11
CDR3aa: ASSPGLNTEAF

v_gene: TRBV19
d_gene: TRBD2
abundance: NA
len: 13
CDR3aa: ASSTATSGKGEQY

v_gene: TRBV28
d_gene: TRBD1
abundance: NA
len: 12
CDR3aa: AGINRGNTGELF

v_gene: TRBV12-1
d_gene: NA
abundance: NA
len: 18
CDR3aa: ASRRPRGQTTYYSYNEQF

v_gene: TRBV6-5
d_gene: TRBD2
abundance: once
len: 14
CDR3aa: ASSSPFREVTDTQY

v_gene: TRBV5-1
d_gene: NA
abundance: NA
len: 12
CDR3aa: ASSYDLGQFEAF

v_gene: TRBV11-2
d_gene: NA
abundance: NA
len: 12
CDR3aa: ASSLDGGRQPQH

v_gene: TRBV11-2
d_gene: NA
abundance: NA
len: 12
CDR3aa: ASSLGGLTYEQY

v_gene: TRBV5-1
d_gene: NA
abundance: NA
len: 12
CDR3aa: ASSLTTSNNEQF

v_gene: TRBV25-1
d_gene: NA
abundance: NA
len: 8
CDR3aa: ASFSGWTF

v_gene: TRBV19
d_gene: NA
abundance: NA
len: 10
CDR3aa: ASSIPPDTIY

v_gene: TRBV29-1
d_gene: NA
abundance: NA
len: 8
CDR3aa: SVDGGQAF

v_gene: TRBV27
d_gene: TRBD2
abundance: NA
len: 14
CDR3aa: ASRYRLAYSTDTQY

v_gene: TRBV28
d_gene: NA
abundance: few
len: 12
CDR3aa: ASSGTGGDEKLF

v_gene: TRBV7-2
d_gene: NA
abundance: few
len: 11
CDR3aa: ASSFYYSYEQY

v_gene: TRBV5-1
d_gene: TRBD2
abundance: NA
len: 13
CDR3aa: ASSLGASGSHEQY

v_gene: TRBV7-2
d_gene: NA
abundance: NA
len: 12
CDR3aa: ASKQTQTYNEQF

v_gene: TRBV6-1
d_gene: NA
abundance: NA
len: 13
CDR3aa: ASSEALQGADTQY

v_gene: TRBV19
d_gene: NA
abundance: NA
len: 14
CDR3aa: ASSTDRFSGANVLT

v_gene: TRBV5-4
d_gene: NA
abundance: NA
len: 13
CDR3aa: ASSFGGASGNTIY

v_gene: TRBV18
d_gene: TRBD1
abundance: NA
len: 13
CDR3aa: ASSPRQGALQPQH

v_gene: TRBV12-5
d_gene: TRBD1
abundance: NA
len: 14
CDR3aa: ASGLVLGTGHTEAF

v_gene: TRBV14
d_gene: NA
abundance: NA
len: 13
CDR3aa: ASSRVRVSNTEAF

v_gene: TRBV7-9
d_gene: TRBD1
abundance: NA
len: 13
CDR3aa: ASSPITGGSYEQY

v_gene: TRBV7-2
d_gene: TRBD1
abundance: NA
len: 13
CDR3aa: ASSPGTGPNNEQF

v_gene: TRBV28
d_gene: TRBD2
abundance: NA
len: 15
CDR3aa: ASSLFPWREQYNEQF

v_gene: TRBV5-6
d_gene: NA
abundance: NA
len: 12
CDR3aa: ASSLQGWNTEAF

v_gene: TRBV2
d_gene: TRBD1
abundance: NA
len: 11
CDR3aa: ASNRDRGKGYT

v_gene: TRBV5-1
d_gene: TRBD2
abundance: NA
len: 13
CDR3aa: ASSLGTSGSGEQY

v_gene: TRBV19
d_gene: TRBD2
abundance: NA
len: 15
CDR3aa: ASSIDSGGLSTGELF

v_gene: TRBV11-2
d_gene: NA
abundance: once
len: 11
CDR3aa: ASLTLPGSEAF

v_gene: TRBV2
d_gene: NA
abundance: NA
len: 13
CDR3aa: ASSETSSGANVLT

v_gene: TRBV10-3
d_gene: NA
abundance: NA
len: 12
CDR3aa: AISAGDTYYEQY

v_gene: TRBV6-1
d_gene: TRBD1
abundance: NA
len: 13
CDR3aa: ASSGGTGGGETQY

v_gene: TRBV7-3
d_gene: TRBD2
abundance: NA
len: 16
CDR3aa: ASSSLVTSGRSYNEQF

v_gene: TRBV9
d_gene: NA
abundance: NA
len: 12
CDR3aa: ASSVMAGQETQY

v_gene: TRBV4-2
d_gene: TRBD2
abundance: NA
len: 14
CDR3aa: ASSLRLAGEQETQY